Included here is one TCR beta chain sequence, with context. Antigen: not known. The junction shows a germline mismatch at one end, possibly a read error. Germline V lookup: CDR1 MGHRA, CDR2 YSYEKL. This CDR3 contains 15 residues. The record originates from a study of OX40 agonist ivuxolimab in advanced cancers. Study-wide background: Anti-PD-1, anti-PD-L1 or anti-CTLA-4 therapy given earlier was allowed, and around 40% had some. Whole-study findings and limits: Partial responders dosed at 0.1-3.0 mg/kg displayed clonal expansion ranking among the lowest.

Method: immunoSEQ multiplex PCR; TCRdb's copy keeps in-frame clones and lacks some. The top ten hold 0.15% to 0.2% of the sample, which has some 100,000 clones, around 89% seen once. The source is an adult with an advanced solid tumor such as melanoma, head and neck, liver or kidney cancer. V and J are TRBV4-1 and TRBJ2-5; 10 positions agree with TRBD1. This specimen consisted of CD4+ or CD8+ T cells sorted from blood, obtained in a trial of the OX40 agonist ivuxolimab. CDR3 DNA sequence: TGCGCCGGCAGCCTACGGGACAGGGGTAAAGAGACCCAGTACTTC. Amino acids: CAGSLRDRGKETQYF.